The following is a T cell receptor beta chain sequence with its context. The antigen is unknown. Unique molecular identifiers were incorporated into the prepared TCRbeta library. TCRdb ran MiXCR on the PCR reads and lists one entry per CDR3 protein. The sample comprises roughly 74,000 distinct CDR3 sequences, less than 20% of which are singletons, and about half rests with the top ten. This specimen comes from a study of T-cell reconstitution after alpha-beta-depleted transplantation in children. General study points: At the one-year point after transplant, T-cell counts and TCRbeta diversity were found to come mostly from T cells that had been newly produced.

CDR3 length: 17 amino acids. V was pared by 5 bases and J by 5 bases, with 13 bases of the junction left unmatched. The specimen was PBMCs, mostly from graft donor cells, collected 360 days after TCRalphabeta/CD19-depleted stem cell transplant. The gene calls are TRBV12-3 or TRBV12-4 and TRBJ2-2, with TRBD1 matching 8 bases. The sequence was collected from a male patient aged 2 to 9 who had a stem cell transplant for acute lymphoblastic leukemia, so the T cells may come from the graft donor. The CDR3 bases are TGTGCCAGCAGTCTTCCCTTCCCCGGGACAGGTACCGGGGAGCTGTTTTTT. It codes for CASSLPFPGTGTGELFF.